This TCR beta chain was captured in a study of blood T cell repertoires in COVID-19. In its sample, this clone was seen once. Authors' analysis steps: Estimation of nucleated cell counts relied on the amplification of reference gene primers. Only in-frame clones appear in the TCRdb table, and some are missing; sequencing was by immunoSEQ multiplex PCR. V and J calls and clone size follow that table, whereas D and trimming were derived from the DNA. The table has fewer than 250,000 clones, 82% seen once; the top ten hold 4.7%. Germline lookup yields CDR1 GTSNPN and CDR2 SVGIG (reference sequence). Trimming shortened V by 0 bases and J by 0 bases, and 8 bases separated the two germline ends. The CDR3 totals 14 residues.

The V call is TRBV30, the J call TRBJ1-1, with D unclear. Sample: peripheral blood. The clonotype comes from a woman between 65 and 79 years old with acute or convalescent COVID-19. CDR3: CAWSVYTLNTEAFF. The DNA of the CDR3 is TGTGCCTGGAGTGTATACACCTTGAACACTGAAGCTTTCTTT.